Below, one TCR beta chain is given with its context. The data belong to a study of T-cell reconstitution after alpha-beta-depleted transplantation in children. The CDR3 sequence is 12 residues long. The V end was cut by 6 bases, the J end by 14 bases, with 18 bases between. CDR1 SGHDT and CDR2 YYEEEE come from the germline V gene. The authors prepared the TCRbeta library with unique molecular identifiers. TCRdb passed the PCR reads through MiXCR, listing each CDR3 protein once. In the table there are 70,000 to 95,000 distinct CDR3 sequences, 9% to 15% of which are singletons. The V gene is TRBV5-6, the J gene TRBJ2-1, with D possibly matching TRBD2 (6 bases). The starting material was PBMCs from the stem cell graft donor, obtained from the stem cell graft. The TCR was taken from a human donor who donated a stem cell graft to a child with inherited bone marrow failure. In nucleotides, the CDR3 is TGTGCCAGCACCAGCGTGACTAGTCCGGAGTTCTTC. Translated, it gives CASTSVTSPEFF.